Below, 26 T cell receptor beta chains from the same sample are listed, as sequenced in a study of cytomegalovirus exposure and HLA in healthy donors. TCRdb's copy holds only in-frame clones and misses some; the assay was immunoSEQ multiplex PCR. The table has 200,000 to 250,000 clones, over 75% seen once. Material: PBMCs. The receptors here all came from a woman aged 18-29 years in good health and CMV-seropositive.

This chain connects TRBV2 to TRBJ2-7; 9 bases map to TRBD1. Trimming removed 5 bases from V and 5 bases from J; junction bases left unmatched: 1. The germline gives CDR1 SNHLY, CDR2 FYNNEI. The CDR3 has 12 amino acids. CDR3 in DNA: TGTGCCAGCAGTAGACAGGGGGACGAGCAGTACTTC. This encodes CASSRQGDEQYF.

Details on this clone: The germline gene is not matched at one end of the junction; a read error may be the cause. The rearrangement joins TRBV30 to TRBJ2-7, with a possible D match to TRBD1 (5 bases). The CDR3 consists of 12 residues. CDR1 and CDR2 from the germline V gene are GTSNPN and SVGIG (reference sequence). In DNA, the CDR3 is TGTGCCTGGAACGTGAAAGGGGCAGGAACCATCTTC. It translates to CAWNVKGAGTIF.

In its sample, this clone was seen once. DNA for the CDR3: TGCGCCAGCAGCTTGGCCTCGTTTAACACCGGGGAGCTGTTTTTT. Its protein is CASSLASFNTGELFF. The chain carries TRBV5-1 and TRBJ2-2; D call uncertain. V was cut by 0 bases and J by 2 bases, with 8 bases left in between. The CDR3 length is 15 residues. Germline V gene sequence: CDR1 SGHRS, CDR2 YFSETQ.

The CDR3 here is CASSPDRVPSTGELFF. CDR3 in DNA: TGTGCCAGCAGCCCAGACAGGGTTCCGAGCACCGGGGAGCTGTTTTTT. J is TRBJ2-2 and V is TRBV7-8; 7 bases fit TRBD1. Trimming at V came to 5 bases and at J to 4 bases, leaving 10 bases not matched to a gene. The CDR3 is 16 amino acids. Germline lookup yields CDR1 SGHVS and CDR2 FQNEAQ.

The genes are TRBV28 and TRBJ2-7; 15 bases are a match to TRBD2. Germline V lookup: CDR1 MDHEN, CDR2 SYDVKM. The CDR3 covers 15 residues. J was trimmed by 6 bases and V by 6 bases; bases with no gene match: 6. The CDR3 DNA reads TGTGCCAGCAGCCTGGGACTAGCGGGAGGCGCCGAGCAGTACTTC. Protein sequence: CASSLGLAGGAEQYF.

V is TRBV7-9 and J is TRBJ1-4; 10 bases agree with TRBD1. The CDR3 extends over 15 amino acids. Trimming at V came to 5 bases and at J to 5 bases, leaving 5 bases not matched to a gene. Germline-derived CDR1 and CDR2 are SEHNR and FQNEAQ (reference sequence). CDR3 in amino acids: CASSQGTGENEKLFF. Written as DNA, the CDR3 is TGTGCCAGCAGCCAAGGGACAGGGGAGAATGAAAAACTGTTTTTT.

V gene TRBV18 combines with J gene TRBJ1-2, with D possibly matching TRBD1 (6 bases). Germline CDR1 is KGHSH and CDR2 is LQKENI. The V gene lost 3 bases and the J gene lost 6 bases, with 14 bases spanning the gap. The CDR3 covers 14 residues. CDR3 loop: CASSPGTFADGYTF. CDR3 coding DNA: TGTGCCAGCTCACCGGGGACATTCGCCGATGGCTACACCTTC.

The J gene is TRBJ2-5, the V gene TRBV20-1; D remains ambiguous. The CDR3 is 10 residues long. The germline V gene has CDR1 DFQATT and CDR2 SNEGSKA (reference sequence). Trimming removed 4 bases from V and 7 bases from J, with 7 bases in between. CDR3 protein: CSATRGTQYF. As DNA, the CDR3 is TGCAGTGCTACCAGAGGGACCCAGTACTTC.

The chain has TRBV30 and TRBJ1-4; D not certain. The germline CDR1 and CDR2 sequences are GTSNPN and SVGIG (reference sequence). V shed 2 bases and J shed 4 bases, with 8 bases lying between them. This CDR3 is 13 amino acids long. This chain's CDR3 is CAWSLGVNEKLFF. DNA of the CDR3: TGTGCCTGGAGTTTAGGAGTTAATGAAAAACTGTTTTTT.

The CDR3 coding sequence is TGTGCCAGCAGCCGACTAGTGAGAGCCCTCTACGAGCAGTACTTC. Amino acids: CASSRLVRALYEQYF. The V call is TRBV6-6, the J call TRBJ2-7, with D possibly TRBD2 on 6 matching bases. Trimming took off 6 bases at V and 3 bases at J, with 18 bases between the two ends. Germline-derived CDR1 and CDR2 are MNHNY and SVGAGI (reference sequence). This CDR3 has 15 residues.

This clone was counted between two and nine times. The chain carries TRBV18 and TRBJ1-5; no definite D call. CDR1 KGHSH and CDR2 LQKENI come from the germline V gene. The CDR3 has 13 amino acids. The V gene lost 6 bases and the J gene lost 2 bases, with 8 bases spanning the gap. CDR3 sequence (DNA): TGTGCCAGCTCGTCCGGGGGCAATCAGCCCCAGCATTTT. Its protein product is CASSSGGNQPQHF.

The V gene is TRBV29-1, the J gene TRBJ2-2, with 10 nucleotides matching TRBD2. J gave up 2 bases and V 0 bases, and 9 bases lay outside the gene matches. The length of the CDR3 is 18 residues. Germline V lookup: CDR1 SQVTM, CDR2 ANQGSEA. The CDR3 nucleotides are TGCAGCGTTGAAGATCAGGAAACTAGCGGGGTAAACACCGGGGAGCTGTTTTTT. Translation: CSVEDQETSGVNTGELFF.

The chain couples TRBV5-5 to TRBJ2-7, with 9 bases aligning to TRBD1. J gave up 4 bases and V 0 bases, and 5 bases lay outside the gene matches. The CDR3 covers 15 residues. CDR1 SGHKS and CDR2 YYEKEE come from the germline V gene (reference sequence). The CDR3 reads CASSLVDRGRYEQYF. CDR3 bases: TGTGCCAGCAGCTTGGTGGACAGGGGACGTTACGAGCAGTACTTC.

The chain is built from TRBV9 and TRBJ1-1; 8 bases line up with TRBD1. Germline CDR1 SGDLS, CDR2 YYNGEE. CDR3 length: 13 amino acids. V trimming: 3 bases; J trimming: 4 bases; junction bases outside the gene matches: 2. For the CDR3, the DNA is TGTGCCAGCAGCGCTACAGGGGGCACTGAAGCTTTCTTT. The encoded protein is CASSATGGTEAFF.

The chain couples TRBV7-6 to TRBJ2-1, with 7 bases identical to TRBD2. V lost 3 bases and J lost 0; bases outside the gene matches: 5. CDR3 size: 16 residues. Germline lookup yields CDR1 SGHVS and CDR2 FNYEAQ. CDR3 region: CASSLGEGISYNEQFF. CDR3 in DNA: TGTGCCAGCAGCTTGGGGGAGGGAATCTCCTACAATGAGCAGTTCTTC. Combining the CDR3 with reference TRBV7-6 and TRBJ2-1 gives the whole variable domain GAGVSQSPRYKVTKRGQDVALRCDPISGHVSLYWYRQALGQGPEFLTYFNYEAQQDKSGLPNDRFSAERPEGSISTLTIQRTEQRDSAMYRCASSLGEGISYNEQFFGPGTRLTVL.

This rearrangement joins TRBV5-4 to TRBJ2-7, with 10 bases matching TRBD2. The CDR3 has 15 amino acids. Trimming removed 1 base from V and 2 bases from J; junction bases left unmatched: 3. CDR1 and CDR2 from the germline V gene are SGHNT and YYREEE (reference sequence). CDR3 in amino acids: CASSLLAGAPYEQYF. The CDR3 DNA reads TGTGCCAGCAGCTTGCTAGCGGGAGCCCCCTACGAGCAGTACTTC. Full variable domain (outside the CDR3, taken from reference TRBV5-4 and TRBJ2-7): ETGVTQSPTHLIKTRGQQVTLRCSSQSGHNTVSWYQQALGQGPQFIFQYYREEENGRGNFPPRFSGLQFPNYSSELNVNALELDDSALYLCASSLLAGAPYEQYFGPGTRLTVT.

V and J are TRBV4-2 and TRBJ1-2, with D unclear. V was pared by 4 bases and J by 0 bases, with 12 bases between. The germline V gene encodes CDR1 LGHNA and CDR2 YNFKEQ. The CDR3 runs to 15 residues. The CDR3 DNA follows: TGTGCCAGCAGCCCGCGGGCAGGCTCTAACTATGGCTACACCTTC. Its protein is CASSPRAGSNYGYTF.

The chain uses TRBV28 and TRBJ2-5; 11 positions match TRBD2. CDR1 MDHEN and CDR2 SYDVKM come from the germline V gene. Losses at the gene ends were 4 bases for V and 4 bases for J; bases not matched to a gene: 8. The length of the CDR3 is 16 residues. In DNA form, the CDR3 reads TGTGCCAGCAGTTCCCCTATAGCGGGAGGGAGAGAGACCCAGTACTTC. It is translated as CASSSPIAGGRETQYF.

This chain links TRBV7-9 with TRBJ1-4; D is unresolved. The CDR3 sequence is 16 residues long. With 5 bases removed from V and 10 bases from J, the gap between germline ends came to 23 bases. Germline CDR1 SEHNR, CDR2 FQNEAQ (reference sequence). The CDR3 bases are TGTGCCAGCAGCCCCCGTGGTGAAGGAGGATCCGGAAAACTGTTTTTT. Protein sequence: CASSPRGEGGSGKLFF.

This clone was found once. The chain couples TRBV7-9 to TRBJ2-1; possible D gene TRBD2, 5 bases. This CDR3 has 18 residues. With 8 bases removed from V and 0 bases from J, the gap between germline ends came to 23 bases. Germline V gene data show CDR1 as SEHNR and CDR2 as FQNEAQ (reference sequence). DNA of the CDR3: TGTGCCAGCGGTCTATCAGGCGGGCCCCTGCTCTCCTACAATGAGCAGTTCTTC. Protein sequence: CASGLSGGPLLSYNEQFF. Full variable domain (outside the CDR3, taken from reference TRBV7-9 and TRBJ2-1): DTGVSQNPRHKITKRGQNVTFRCDPISEHNRLYWYRQTLGQGPEFLTYFQNEAQLEKSRLLSDRFSAERPKGSFSTLEIQRTEQGDSAMYLCASGLSGGPLLSYNEQFFGPGTRLTVL.

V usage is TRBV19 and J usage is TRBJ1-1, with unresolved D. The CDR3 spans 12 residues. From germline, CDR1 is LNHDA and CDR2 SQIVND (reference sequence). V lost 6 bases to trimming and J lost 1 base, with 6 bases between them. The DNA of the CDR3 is TGTGCCAGTAGCTGGAGGAACACTGAAGCTTTCTTT. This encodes CASSWRNTEAFF.

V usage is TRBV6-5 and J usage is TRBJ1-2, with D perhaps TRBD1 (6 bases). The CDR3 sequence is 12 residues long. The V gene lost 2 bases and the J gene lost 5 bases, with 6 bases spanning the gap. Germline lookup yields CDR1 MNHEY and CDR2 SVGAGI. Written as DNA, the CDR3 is TGTGCCAGCAGTTACGGACAGTATGGCTACACCTTC. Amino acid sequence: CASSYGQYGYTF.

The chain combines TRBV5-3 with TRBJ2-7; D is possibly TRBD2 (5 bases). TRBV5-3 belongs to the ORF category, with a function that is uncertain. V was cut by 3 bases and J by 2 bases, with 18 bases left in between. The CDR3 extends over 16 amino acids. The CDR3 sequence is CARSSDRGPYTYEQYF. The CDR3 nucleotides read TGTGCCAGAAGCTCAGACCGAGGGCCCTACACCTACGAGCAGTACTTC.

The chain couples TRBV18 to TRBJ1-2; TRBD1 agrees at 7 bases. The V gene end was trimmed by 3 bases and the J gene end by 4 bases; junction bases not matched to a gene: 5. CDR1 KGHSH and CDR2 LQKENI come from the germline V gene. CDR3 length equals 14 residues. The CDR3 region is CASSPTGVSYGYTF. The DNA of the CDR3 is TGTGCCAGCTCACCCACAGGGGTCAGCTATGGCTACACCTTC.

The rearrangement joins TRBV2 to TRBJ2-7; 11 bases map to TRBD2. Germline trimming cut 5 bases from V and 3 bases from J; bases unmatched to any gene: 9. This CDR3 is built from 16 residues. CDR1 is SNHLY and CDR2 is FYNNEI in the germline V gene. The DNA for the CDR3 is TGTGCCAGCAGTAGAGCCGGGACTAGCGGATTCTACGAGCAGTACTTC. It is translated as CASSRAGTSGFYEQYF. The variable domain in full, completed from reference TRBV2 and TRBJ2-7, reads EPEVTQTPSHQVTQMGQEVILRCVPISNHLYFYWYRQILGQKVEFLVSFYNNEISEKSEIFDDQFSVERPDGSNFTLKIRSTKLEDSAMYFCASSRAGTSGFYEQYFGPGTRLTVT.

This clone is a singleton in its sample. The DNA of the CDR3 is TGTGCCAGCAGTGAAAGACAGGGGAGGAATCAGCCCCAGCATTTT. The encoded protein is CASSERQGRNQPQHF. This rearrangement joins TRBV6-1 to TRBJ1-5, with 8 bases matching TRBD1. Germline-derived CDR1 and CDR2 are MNHNS and SASEGT. This CDR3 has 15 residues. The V and J ends lost 2 bases and 4 bases, in that order; junction bases with no gene match: 4.